One sample yielded the 5 T cell receptor beta chains listed below, sequenced in a study of blood T cell repertoires in COVID-19. Assay used: immunoSEQ multiplex PCR; TCRdb lists only in-frame clones, some missing. The table lists roughly 250,000 clones, 80% to 90% of them singletons, with 2% to 3% in the top ten. The sample consisted of PBMCs or T cells enriched from blood (not recorded which). Receptors were obtained from a woman aged 18-30 years who had recovered from COVID-19.

The V and J genes are TRBV10-3 and TRBJ1-2, with TRBD1 identical over 7 bases. CDR3 length: 13 amino acids. J lost 7 bases, V lost 6 bases, and 8 bases had no gene match. Germline values: CDR1 ENHRY, CDR2 SYGVKD. CDR3 DNA: TGTGCCATCAGGCCGCAGGGGGTGGCTGGCTACACCTTC. Protein product: CAIRPQGVAGYTF.

V gene TRBV3-1 (or the pseudogene TRBV3-2) combines with J gene TRBJ1-6; 10 bases agree with TRBD1. There are 15 residues in the CDR3. The V gene's germline CDR1 is LGHDT and CDR2 YNNKEL (reference sequence). Germline trimming cut 2 bases from V and 13 bases from J; bases unmatched to any gene: 8. The CDR3 spells CASSQTLRTGGPLHF. Written as DNA, the CDR3 is TGTGCCAGCAGCCAAACCCTCCGGACAGGGGGTCCCCTCCACTTT.

This chain uses TRBV19 with TRBJ2-1, with D perhaps matching TRBD2 (5 bases). Per the germline V gene, CDR1 is LNHDA and CDR2 is SQIVND (reference sequence). This CDR3 comprises 12 residues. Trimming pared 5 bases from V and 10 bases from J, leaving 12 bases between. CDR3 residues: CASSGPSWEQFF. CDR3 DNA sequence: TGTGCCAGTAGTGGGCCTAGCTGGGAGCAGTTCTTC.

This rearrangement joins TRBV19 to TRBJ2-1; 10 bases line up with TRBD2. The germline CDR1 and CDR2 sequences are LNHDA and SQIVND (reference sequence). The CDR3 is 16 residues long. V shed 2 bases, J shed 5 bases, and the junction held 6 bases outside the gene matches. CDR3 coding DNA: TGTGCCAGTAGTATACCTAGCGGGGGATATAACAATGAGCAGTTCTTC. It encodes CASSIPSGGYNNEQFF.

The genes are TRBV5-1 and TRBJ1-2; unclear D gene. CDR3 length: 12 amino acids. V lost 7 bases and J 6 bases, leaving 13 bases between the germline ends. Per the germline V gene, CDR1 is SGHRS and CDR2 is YFSETQ. The CDR3 loop is CASHIGRDGYTF. The DNA of the CDR3 is TGCGCCAGCCATATCGGGAGGGATGGCTACACCTTC.